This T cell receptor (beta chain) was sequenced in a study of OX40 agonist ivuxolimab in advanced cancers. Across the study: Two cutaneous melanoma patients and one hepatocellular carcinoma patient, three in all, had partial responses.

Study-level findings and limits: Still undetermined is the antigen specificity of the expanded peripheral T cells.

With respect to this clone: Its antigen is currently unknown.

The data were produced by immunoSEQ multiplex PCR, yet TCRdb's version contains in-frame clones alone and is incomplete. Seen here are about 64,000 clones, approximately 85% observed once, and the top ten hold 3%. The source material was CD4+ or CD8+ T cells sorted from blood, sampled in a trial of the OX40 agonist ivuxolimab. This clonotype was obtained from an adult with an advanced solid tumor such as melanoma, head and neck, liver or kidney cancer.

In DNA form, the CDR3 reads TGTGCCAGCAGTCCCCCCGGGGGGACCTACGAGCAGTACTTC. Protein sequence: CASSPPGGTYEQYF. The V and J genes are TRBV6-6 and TRBJ2-7; the match to TRBD2 covers 7 bases. The CDR3 has 14 residues. J gave up 2 bases and V 5 bases, and 6 bases lay outside the gene matches. CDR1 and CDR2 (germline): MNHNY, SVGAGI (reference sequence).